Listed here are 18 T cell receptor beta chains from one sample, sequenced in a study of blood T cells in healthy people across ages. Through a sample-barcoded 5' primer and a J-beta primer mix, a second PCR was run for about 6 to 12 cycles. TCRdb reprocessed the 5' RACE reads with MiXCR, giving one entry per CDR3 protein. The sample consists of about 1.4 million distinct CDR3 sequences, approximately 59% of them appearing once. The sequenced material came from blood. All receptors come from a man younger than 30 in good health.

This chain uses TRBV5-1 with TRBJ1-1, with 9 bases fitting TRBD1. In germline, CDR1 is SGHRS, CDR2 YFSETQ. The CDR3 is made up of 14 amino acids. The ends lost 5 bases at V and 4 bases at J; junction bases unmatched: 6. The CDR3 DNA follows: TGCGCCAGCAGATCCGGACAGGGGACCACTGAAGCTTTCTTT. Protein product: CASRSGQGTTEAFF.

The rearrangement uses TRBV2 and TRBJ2-3; 7 nucleotides align to TRBD2. Trimming removed 7 bases from V and 5 bases from J; junction bases left unmatched: 12. CDR1 SNHLY and CDR2 FYNNEI come from the germline V gene. The CDR3 has 15 residues. For the CDR3, the DNA is TGTGCCAGCATCCGAGCGGGGTTGGGGGAAGATACGCAGTATTTT. Its protein product is CASIRAGLGEDTQYF.

The rearrangement joins TRBV4-1 to TRBJ2-4; the D is unclear. The CDR3 length is 12 residues. The V end lost 0 bases, the J end lost 13 bases, and 10 bases lay between the germline ends. The germline CDR1 and CDR2 sequences are MGHRA and YSYEKL. CDR3 region: CASSQDAQQQYF. The CDR3 DNA reads TGCGCCAGCAGCCAAGATGCCCAGCAGCAGTACTTC.

This clonotype showed up just once. This chain uses TRBV6-5 with TRBJ1-2; D is perhaps TRBD1 (6 bases). CDR1 MNHEY and CDR2 SVGAGI come from the germline V gene. The CDR3 extends over 15 amino acids. V lost 10 bases, J lost 0 bases, and 18 bases lay in between. This CDR3 is CAIARGAGTNYGYTF. In DNA, the CDR3 is TGTGCCATCGCGCGGGGGGCCGGCACTAACTATGGCTACACCTTC.

CDR3 protein: CASGDWGQETQYF. CDR3 DNA: TGCGCCAGCGGGGACTGGGGACAGGAGACCCAGTACTTC. The rearrangement joins TRBV10-1 to TRBJ2-5, with TRBD1 as a possible D gene (7 bases). Trimming stripped 8 bases from V and 5 bases from J, with 15 bases between. This CDR3 has 13 residues. Germline V CDR1 and CDR2: WNHNN, SYGVQD (reference sequence).

The J gene is TRBJ2-1, the V gene TRBV4-2; D ambiguous. This CDR3 region has 12 residues. Germline loops: CDR1 LGHNA, CDR2 YNFKEQ. V dropped 0 bases and J dropped 9 bases, with 6 bases sitting between them. CDR3 in DNA: TGTGCCAGCAGCCAAGATCGGGCTGAGCAGTTCTTC. This translates into CASSQDRAEQFF.

This clonotype occurred once. This chain connects TRBV4-1 to TRBJ2-1, with 8 bases fitting TRBD2. The CDR3 length is 14 residues. Germline V gene sequence: CDR1 MGHRA, CDR2 YSYEKL. The trim removed 0 bases at V and 10 bases at J, leaving 5 bases unmatched. In DNA form, the CDR3 reads TGCGCCAGCAGCCAAGATTTAGCGGGAAGGGAGCAGTTCTTC. Translated, it gives CASSQDLAGREQFF.

The chain carries TRBV7-2 and TRBJ2-5; 10 nucleotides line up with TRBD2. The end of the DNA aligns better with TRBJ2-7, so the J call may be wrong. Germline V gene lookup returns CDR1 SGHTA and CDR2 FQGNSA. This CDR3 region has 15 residues. The chain's CDR3 is CASSNQREGPHEQYF. The CDR3 DNA is TGTGCCAGCAGCAATCAGCGGGAGGGCCCCCACGAGCAGTACTTC.

The chain joins TRBV4-1 to TRBJ2-5, with a weak D call TRBD1 (5 bases). V lost 3 bases and J 5 bases, leaving 13 bases between the germline ends. Germline CDR1 reads MGHRA; CDR2 reads YSYEKL. The CDR3 extends over 14 amino acids. CDR3 residues: CASSQRQLVETQYF. CDR3 DNA sequence: TGCGCCAGCAGCCAGAGACAGTTGGTGGAGACCCAGTACTTC.

In its sample, this clonotype was seen a few times. This rearrangement joins TRBV4-2 to TRBJ1-5; maybe TRBD1 (6 bases). CDR3 length: 17 amino acids. Germline V CDR1 and CDR2: LGHNA, YNFKEQ. V was cut by 1 base and J by 6 bases, with 19 bases left in between. CDR3: CASSQVIRGNGGQPQHF. DNA for the CDR3: TGTGCCAGCAGCCAAGTTATCAGGGGAAACGGAGGTCAGCCCCAGCATTTT.

The genes are TRBV20-1 and TRBJ2-1, with 7 positions matching TRBD2. Germline values: CDR1 DFQATT, CDR2 SNEGSKA (reference sequence). This CDR3 region has 16 residues. With V trimmed by 0 bases and J by 8 bases, 13 bases remained unmatched. CDR3 sequence (DNA): TGCAGTGCTAGAGAGGGAGGGGCGGGAGTTAGTCATGAGCAGTTCTTC. Protein sequence: CSAREGGAGVSHEQFF.

This chain links TRBV5-1 with TRBJ2-3; 12 positions match TRBD1. V dropped 4 bases and J dropped 7; count of bases not matched to a gene: 10. The germline V gene encodes CDR1 SGHRS and CDR2 YFSETQ. This CDR3 has 16 residues. Here the CDR3 reads CASSQAGTGGGHTQYF. The CDR3 DNA sequence: TGCGCCAGCAGCCAGGCCGGGACAGGGGGCGGGCATACGCAGTATTTT.

This sequence joins TRBV4-1 and TRBJ2-5; 9 bases fit TRBD1. The CDR3 spans 17 residues. Unmatched junction bases numbered 6, after V lost 0 bases and J lost 1 base. Looked up from germline, CDR1 is MGHRA and CDR2 is YSYEKL. The CDR3 protein is CASSQDSGTGRQETQYF. The CDR3 DNA follows: TGCGCCAGCAGCCAAGACTCCGGGACAGGGCGCCAAGAGACCCAGTACTTC.

The genes are TRBV4-3 and TRBJ2-7, with D tentatively TRBD1 (6 bases). This CDR3 is 13 amino acids long. Germline lookup yields CDR1 LGHNA and CDR2 YSLEER. Trimming removed 3 bases at V and 7 bases at J, with 13 bases between. The CDR3 loop reads CASSQQGGTEQYF. The CDR3 DNA is TGCGCCAGCAGCCAGCAGGGTGGGACAGAGCAGTACTTC.

This clonotype has only a few counts. The gene calls are TRBV6-5 and TRBJ2-1; D is unresolved. This CDR3 has 11 residues. The V end lost 5 bases, the J end lost 10 bases, and 9 bases lay between the germline ends. Per germline, CDR1 MNHEY and CDR2 SVGAGI. The CDR3 here is CASSNNREQFF. CDR3 DNA sequence: TGTGCCAGCAGTAACAACAGAGAGCAGTTCTTC.

This chain links TRBV20-1 with TRBJ2-1, with 9 bases identical to TRBD2. The junction had 10 bases not matched to a gene; V was cut back by 0 bases and J by 10 bases. The CDR3 runs 15 residues. The germline CDR1 and CDR2 sequences are DFQATT and SNEGSKA (reference sequence). CDR3 region: CSARDLEEREVEQFF. The CDR3, as DNA: TGCAGTGCTAGAGATCTGGAGGAGCGGGAGGTGGAGCAGTTCTTC.

This clonotype has a single count. The chain couples TRBV7-9 to TRBJ2-7, with D unresolved. Trimming removed 2 bases from V and 10 bases from J, with 12 bases in between. There are 12 residues in the CDR3. The germline CDR1 and CDR2 sequences are SEHNR and FQNEAQ (reference sequence). CDR3: CASSLSRTAQYF. The DNA for the CDR3 is TGTGCCAGCAGCTTATCCCGGACGGCCCAGTACTTC. Together with reference TRBV7-9 and TRBJ2-7, the CDR3 gives the full variable domain: DTGVSQNPRHKITKRGQNVTFRCDPISEHNRLYWYRQTLGQGPEFLTYFQNEAQLEKSRLLSDRFSAERPKGSFSTLEIQRTEQGDSAMYLCASSLSRTAQYFGPGTRLTVT.

This chain links TRBV4-2 with TRBJ2-7, with 7 bases lining up with TRBD1. J was trimmed by 11 bases and V by 3 bases; bases with no gene match: 10. CDR1 is LGHNA, CDR2 YNFKEQ, per germline. The CDR3 loop spans 13 amino acids. The CDR3 loop reads CASSQNPDRAKYF. The CDR3 DNA is TGTGCCAGCAGCCAGAACCCCGACAGGGCGAAGTACTTC.